These 15 T cell receptor beta chains originate from one sample sequenced in a study of post-analysis software for immune sequencing data. Study-wide results and caveats: In patients, TRBV5-6, TRBV5-1 and TRBV20-1 belonged to five or six TRBV segments found more frequently than in controls.

Included in the TCR beta cDNA libraries were unique molecular identifiers. In TCRdb, the PCR reads were re-called with MiXCR into one record per CDR3 protein. The table lists 750,000 to 900,000 distinct CDR3 sequences, roughly 46% of them singletons. No antigen is known for these receptors. Sequenced input: blood. These receptors were obtained from a girl under 18 with multiple sclerosis.

The chain recombines TRBV29-1 with TRBJ2-7; 7 bases line up with TRBD1. The CDR3 length is 16 residues. V shed 0 bases, J shed 4 bases, and the junction held 12 bases outside the gene matches. Germline-derived CDR1 and CDR2 are SQVTM and ANQGSEA. The CDR3 DNA sequence: TGCAGCGTTGAAGACCCACAGGGGAGTCGGAGTTACGAGCAGTACTTC. Protein sequence: CSVEDPQGSRSYEQYF.

The chain has TRBV20-1 and TRBJ2-3, with D hard to call. Trimming stripped 6 bases from V and 4 bases from J, with 8 bases between. The germline V gene encodes CDR1 DFQATT and CDR2 SNEGSKA (reference sequence). This CDR3 has 11 residues. CDR3 DNA: TGCAGTGCCCGACACGCAGATACGCAGTATTTT. This translates into CSARHADTQYF.

Here the CDR3 reads CASSLEGTGGSWQYF. The CDR3 DNA follows: TGTGCCAGCAGCTTAGAAGGGACAGGGGGTTCTTGGCAGTACTTC. The chain recombines TRBV7-9 with TRBJ2-4, with 11 bases lining up with TRBD1. Losses at the gene ends were 1 base for V and 13 bases for J; bases not matched to a gene: 9. The germline CDR1 and CDR2 sequences are SEHNR and FQNEAQ (reference sequence). The CDR3 totals 15 residues.

Only a few counts were recorded for this clonotype. V is TRBV7-9 and J is TRBJ2-1, with D tentatively TRBD2 (6 bases). Between the trimmed V and J ends, which lost 0 bases and 5 bases, there was a span of 11 bases. Germline-derived CDR1 and CDR2 are SEHNR and FQNEAQ (reference sequence). This CDR3 comprises 15 residues. The CDR3 DNA sequence: TGTGCCAGCAGCTTAGCGTCTAGCGTAGACAATGAGCAGTTCTTC. Protein product: CASSLASSVDNEQFF. Using reference TRBV7-9 and TRBJ2-1 for the parts outside the CDR3, the full variable domain is DTGVSQNPRHKITKRGQNVTFRCDPISEHNRLYWYRQTLGQGPEFLTYFQNEAQLEKSRLLSDRFSAERPKGSFSTLEIQRTEQGDSAMYLCASSLASSVDNEQFFGPGTRLTVL.

The sample holds a few counts of this clonotype. This sequence joins TRBV4-1 and TRBJ2-3; no firm D call. Germline values: CDR1 MGHRA, CDR2 YSYEKL. This CDR3 has 13 residues. Trimming removed 0 bases at V and 6 bases at J, with 7 bases between. As DNA, the CDR3 is TGCGCCAGCAGCCAAGAAGAAGGGGATACGCAGTATTTT. Its protein is CASSQEEGDTQYF.

This rearrangement joins TRBV12-3 or TRBV12-4 to TRBJ2-3; D might be TRBD2 (5 bases). This CDR3 comprises 15 residues. V was cut by 3 bases and J by 2 bases, with 12 bases left in between. The CDR3 sequence: CASSFRERITDTQYF. The CDR3 nucleotides read TGTGCCAGCAGTTTTAGGGAGCGCATCACAGATACGCAGTATTTT.

Concerning this clonotype: A read error may account for a junction end that differs from germline. This chain connects TRBV3-1 to TRBJ1-2; 9 bases align to TRBD1. CDR1 is LGHDT, CDR2 YNNKEL, per germline (reference sequence). The CDR3 consists of 16 residues. In DNA, the CDR3 is TGTGCCAGCAGCCAACTTAGGGACAGGGACGGCTATGGCCACACCTTC. This encodes CASSQLRDRDGYGHTF. The full variable domain, in which reference TRBV3-1 and TRBJ1-2 provide the parts outside the CDR3, is DTAVSQTPKYLVTQMGNDKSIKCEQNLGHDTMYWYKQDSKKFLKIMFSYNNKELIINETVPNRFSPKSPDKAHLNLHINSLELGDSAVYFCASSQLRDRDGYGHTFGSGTRLTVV.

Here the CDR3 reads CASSPSRVNSYGGLYF. CDR3 bases: TGTGCCAGCAGCCCTTCAAGGGTTAACTCCTACGGAGGTCTGTACTTC. The chain is built from TRBV14 and TRBJ2-7; tentatively, D is TRBD2 (5 bases). The V gene's germline CDR1 is SGHDN and CDR2 FVKESK. The CDR3 extends over 16 amino acids. Trimming stripped 4 bases from V and 12 bases from J, with 28 bases between.

The chain couples TRBV24-1 to TRBJ2-6; no clear D. CDR1 KGHDR and CDR2 SFDVKD come from the germline V gene. V lost 3 bases, J lost 3 bases, and 8 bases lay in between. CDR3 length equals 15 residues. The CDR3 DNA sequence: TGTGCCACCAGTGATCAGGCGCTTGGGGCCAACGTCCTGACTTTC. Translation gives CATSDQALGANVLTF.

This clonotype was observed a handful of times. This chain uses TRBV5-1 with TRBJ2-7; D may be TRBD1 or TRBD2 (5 bases each). This CDR3 is 14 amino acids long. CDR1 and CDR2 from the germline V gene are SGHRS and YFSETQ. V lost 2 bases, J lost 3 bases, and 12 bases lay in between. The CDR3 DNA is TGCGCCAGCAGCTTCCGGGACGGCCACTACGAGCAGTACTTC. Translation: CASSFRDGHYEQYF.

V is TRBV7-9 and J is TRBJ2-1, with 10 bases fitting TRBD2. V shed 6 bases, J shed 5 bases, and the junction held 7 bases outside the gene matches. CDR1 and CDR2 from the germline V gene are SEHNR and FQNEAQ (reference sequence). This CDR3 has 15 amino acids. CDR3 protein: CASRPELAGDNEQFF. CDR3 DNA sequence: TGTGCCAGCAGGCCTGAGCTAGCGGGGGACAATGAGCAGTTCTTC.

This clonotype was seen more than once but under ten times. The rearrangement joins TRBV10-3 to TRBJ1-2; 10 bases map to TRBD1. V dropped 9 bases and J dropped 4; count of bases not matched to a gene: 5. CDR3 length equals 13 residues. Germline CDR1 ENHRY, CDR2 SYGVKD. The CDR3 is CAIRQGAGYGYTF. CDR3 in DNA: TGTGCCATAAGACAGGGGGCTGGCTATGGCTACACCTTC.

The gene calls are TRBV2 and TRBJ2-7, with D perhaps matching TRBD1 (6 bases). This CDR3 is 15 amino acids long. V shed 5 bases and J shed 2 bases, with 16 bases lying between them. Germline CDR1 and CDR2: SNHLY and FYNNEI. The CDR3 sequence is CASSRGHVSTYEQYF. DNA for the CDR3: TGTGCCAGCAGTCGGGGACACGTTTCTACCTACGAGCAGTACTTC.

The rearrangement links TRBV12-3 or TRBV12-4 to TRBJ1-1; the match to TRBD1 covers 7 bases. This CDR3 is built from 12 residues. J lost 5 bases, V lost 6 bases, and 3 bases had no gene match. The CDR3 reads CASRRQGTEAFF. In DNA form, the CDR3 reads TGTGCCAGCAGACGACAGGGAACTGAAGCTTTCTTT.

About this clonotype itself: A read error may account for a junction end that differs from germline. The chain links TRBV5-6 to TRBJ2-1, with D perhaps matching TRBD2 (7 bases). Germline-derived CDR1 and CDR2 are SGHDT and YYEEEE. The CDR3 runs to 14 residues. Here the CDR3 reads CAGSLVGGGDEQFF. CDR3 nucleotide sequence: TGTGCCGGCAGCCTGGTTGGGGGGGGCGATGAGCAGTTCTTC.